Presented here are 13 T cell receptor beta chains from one specimen sequenced in a study of metastatic and nonmetastatic thyroid tumors. No treatment of any kind had been given to any patient before thyroid surgery. TCRdb re-called the PCR reads through MiXCR. This sample carries roughly 20,000 clones, about 11% of them seen once, and the ten largest clones take 7.6%. Sequenced sample: blood. All receptors come from a female donor with papillary thyroid cancer or a benign thyroid nodule (not recorded which). Some clones in this sample may be carry-over from other donors' samples.

This clone was counted at least ten times. This sequence joins TRBV24-1 and TRBJ1-1; no definite D call. Looked up from germline, CDR1 is KGHDR and CDR2 is SFDVKD. Trimming stripped 9 bases from V and 4 bases from J, with 8 bases between. CDR3 length: 11 residues. The CDR3 DNA follows: TGTGCCACCGCTCGGGGCACTGAAGCTTTCTTT. Its protein is CATARGTEAFF.

This chain links TRBV5-4 with TRBJ2-7, with D possibly being TRBD1 or TRBD2 (5 bases each). This CDR3 is built from 13 residues. With 4 bases removed from V and 3 bases from J, the gap between germline ends came to 11 bases. Per germline, CDR1 SGHNT and CDR2 YYREEE (reference sequence). CDR3 sequence reads: CASSQGPIYEQYF. In DNA, the CDR3 is TGTGCCAGCAGCCAGGGACCTATCTACGAGCAGTACTTC.

This clone was counted ten times or more. The J gene is TRBJ1-5, the V gene TRBV6-1; D is unresolved. Trimming pared 2 bases from V and 9 bases from J, leaving 5 bases between. The germline CDR1 and CDR2 sequences are MNHNS and SASEGT. CDR3 length: 11 residues. CDR3 residues: CASSELMPQHF. The CDR3 DNA is TGTGCCAGCAGTGAACTTATGCCCCAGCATTTT.

This clone has at least ten counts. The V call is TRBV20-1, the J call TRBJ1-4, with 9 nucleotides matching TRBD1. V was clipped by 4 bases and J by 7 bases; unmatched bases: 4. Germline CDR1 reads DFQATT; CDR2 reads SNEGSKA (reference sequence). CDR3 length: 13 residues. The CDR3 bases are TGCAGTGCTACACAGGGGGCAGGTGAAAAACTGTTTTTT. This codes for CSATQGAGEKLFF.

This clone is deemed medium-sized. The chain links TRBV12-3 or TRBV12-4 to TRBJ2-7, with unresolved D. The CDR3 has 14 residues. Trimming removed 7 bases at V and 6 bases at J, with 19 bases between. The CDR3 region is CASTSGRMAGEQYF. The CDR3 DNA reads TGTGCCAGCACCTCGGGCCGTATGGCTGGCGAGCAGTACTTC.

This clone has ten or more counts. The rearrangement uses TRBV19 and TRBJ1-5; D unclear. The V gene's germline CDR1 is LNHDA and CDR2 SQIVND (reference sequence). V lost 4 bases to trimming and J lost 0 bases, with 7 bases between them. There are 14 residues in the CDR3. CDR3 DNA sequence: TGTGCCAGTAGTAGCACCTATAGCAATCAGCCCCAGCATTTT. This sequence encodes CASSSTYSNQPQHF.

This clone was counted many times. The rearrangement uses TRBV9 and TRBJ2-3, with D tentatively TRBD1 (5 bases). The V end lost 4 bases, the J end lost 2 bases, and 20 bases lay between the germline ends. The germline V gene encodes CDR1 SGDLS and CDR2 YYNGEE. The CDR3 consists of 17 residues. DNA of the CDR3: TGTGCCAGCAGCCCCCGCGTGGGGCTCTCACCCACAGATACGCAGTATTTT. This codes for CASSPRVGLSPTDTQYF.

Turning to this clone: One end of the junction varies from germline; a read error may be responsible. V gene TRBV6-1 combines with J gene TRBJ1-2; D gene uncertain. Germline values: CDR1 MNHNS, CDR2 SASEGT. This CDR3 comprises 11 residues. The CDR3 loop reads CVSEWQDGYTF. Written as DNA, the CDR3 is TGTGTCAGCGAGTGGCAAGACGGCTACACCTTC.

At least ten counts were recorded for this clone. CDR3 in amino acids: CASSSEDGRRSRGYTF. Here the CDR3 DNA reads TGTGCCAGCAGCTCAGAGGACGGGCGCCGTTCGCGGGGCTACACCTTC. The chain carries TRBV13 and TRBJ1-2; D not certain. Germline CDR1 and CDR2: PRHDT and FYEKMQ (reference sequence). The V gene lost 4 bases and the J gene lost 8 bases, with 23 bases spanning the gap. The CDR3 sequence is 16 residues long.

To note about this clone: No conserved phenylalanine or tryptophan is present at the end of the CDR3, so a read error is the likely explanation. This chain uses TRBV11-3 with TRBJ2-3; TRBD2 matches at 12 bases. There are 19 residues in the CDR3. V lost 3 bases and J lost 3; bases outside the gene matches: 13. Germline lookup yields CDR1 SGHNT and CDR2 YENEEA. The CDR3, as DNA: TGTGCCAGCAGCTTTGCTCTAGCGGGAGGGCCCGGGGTGACAGATACGCAGTATTCT. It encodes CASSFALAGGPGVTDTQYS.

The J gene is TRBJ2-7, the V gene TRBV20-1; a possible D gene is TRBD2 (5 bases). There are 15 residues in the CDR3. V lost 0 bases and J 2 bases, leaving 14 bases between the germline ends. CDR1 is DFQATT, CDR2 SNEGSKA, per germline (reference sequence). CDR3 residues: CSARDGEGIPYEQYF. The DNA of the CDR3 is TGCAGTGCTAGAGATGGAGAGGGTATCCCCTACGAGCAGTACTTC.

This clone was seen more than once but under ten times. This sample also contains other DNA sequences that code for the same CDR3. The V call is TRBV10-3, the J call TRBJ2-1; 10 bases align to TRBD2. This CDR3 has 17 amino acids. Germline V CDR1 and CDR2: ENHRY, SYGVKD. V shed 4 bases, J shed 6 bases, and the junction held 12 bases outside the gene matches. The CDR3 region is CAISATGTSGTLNEQFF. The CDR3, as DNA: TGTGCCATCAGTGCCACTGGTACTAGCGGGACCCTCAATGAGCAGTTCTTC.

This clone was seen many times. V is TRBV20-1 and J is TRBJ1-4, with TRBD1 matching 7 bases. Germline V gene lookup returns CDR1 DFQATT and CDR2 SNEGSKA (reference sequence). The junction had 6 bases not matched to a gene; V was cut back by 3 bases and J by 8 bases. CDR3 length: 13 amino acids. The CDR3 nucleotides read TGCAGTGCTAGTCTAGGGGGCAGCGAAAAACTGTTTTTT. This sequence encodes CSASLGGSEKLFF.